This T cell receptor (beta chain) was retrieved from a study of T cells in Graves' hyperthyroidism and ophthalmopathy. The hyperthyroidism was newly diagnosed and had lasted under 2 months; the patients were aged 18 to 65. Regarding the study as a whole: Model predictions of ophthalmopathy came a median around 6.5 months before onset.

With V trimmed by 3 bases and J by 6 bases, 7 bases remained unmatched. CDR1 is SGHTA, CDR2 FQGNSA, per germline. There are 14 residues in the CDR3. Points on this clonotype: Its antigen is as yet unknown.

TCR beta CDR3 regions were amplified from RNA transcripts. The HTBI primer set served for first-round RT-PCR of the TCR CDR3. TCRdb ran MiXCR on the multiplex PCR reads and lists one entry per CDR3 protein. The sample contains about 840,000 distinct CDR3 sequences, approximately 40% of which appear only once. Sequencing was carried out using blood. This TCR derives from a man aged 18 to 29 with Graves' hyperthyroidism. The rearrangement uses TRBV7-2 and TRBJ2-7; 8 bases line up with TRBD1. CDR3 coding DNA: TGTGCCAGCAGCTTGGCCCGGACAGGGCTCGAGCAGTACTTC. This codes for CASSLARTGLEQYF.